This passage covers 16 T cell receptor beta chains from one sample sequenced in a study of blood T cell repertoires in COVID-19. Assay: immunoSEQ multiplex PCR; the TCRdb copy retains only in-frame clones and omits some. This sample yields some 330,000 clones, of which 85% to 90% are seen a single time; about 3.9% belongs to the top ten. Sequenced: peripheral blood. Source of these receptors: a woman aged 50 to 60 with active or convalescent COVID-19.

The V call is TRBV5-6, the J call TRBJ2-7, with a weak D call TRBD2 (5 bases). Germline CDR1 is SGHDT and CDR2 is YYEEEE. The CDR3 is 12 amino acids. Trimming took off 4 bases at V and 6 bases at J, with 11 bases between the two ends. This CDR3 is CASSLRGGEQYF. The CDR3 bases are TGTGCCAGCAGCCTCCGGGGTGGCGAGCAGTACTTC.

In regard to this clone: This specimen includes other DNA sequences encoding the same CDR3. The chain has TRBV27 and TRBJ2-7; possibly TRBD1 for D (5 bases). There are 13 residues in the CDR3. CDR1 and CDR2 from the germline V gene are MNHEY and SMNVEV (reference sequence). Between the trimmed V and J ends, which lost 2 bases and 0 bases, there was a span of 5 bases. As DNA, the CDR3 is TGTGCCAGCAGTTTAAGGGGCTCCTACGAGCAGTACTTC. It translates to CASSLRGSYEQYF.

The chain is built from TRBV7-8 and TRBJ1-2; 7 positions match TRBD1. With 5 bases clipped from V and 4 bases from J, the junction kept 7 bases outside the gene matches. Germline V gene data show CDR1 as SGHVS and CDR2 as FQNEAQ. The CDR3 is 14 residues long. CDR3 protein: CASSGRQGRYGYTF. CDR3 DNA sequence: TGTGCCAGCAGCGGTAGACAGGGTCGCTATGGCTACACCTTC.

The chain is built from TRBV28 and TRBJ1-4, with D unclear. The CDR3 spans 12 residues. V gave up 9 bases and J gave up 6 bases, with 11 bases separating them. CDR1 and CDR2 (germline): MDHEN, SYDVKM. CDR3 in amino acids: CASSAGYEKLFF. The CDR3 DNA reads TGTGCCAGTTCGGCAGGATATGAAAAACTGTTTTTT.

The chain has TRBV4-1 and TRBJ1-2; TRBD1 matches 7 bases. Germline CDR1 MGHRA, CDR2 YSYEKL. The CDR3 covers 14 residues. Trimming took 4 bases from V and 3 from J; bases not matched to a gene: 5. CDR3 nucleotide sequence: TGCGCCAGCAGCCCTCACGGGACAGACTATGGCTACACCTTC. Residues: CASSPHGTDYGYTF.

V and J are TRBV18 and TRBJ1-3; D is unclear. Looked up from germline, CDR1 is KGHSH and CDR2 is LQKENI. This CDR3 is 15 amino acids long. V was pared by 0 bases and J by 0 bases, with 6 bases between. Here the CDR3 DNA reads TGTGCCAGCTCACCACCGCCGCGCTCTGGAAACACCATATATTTT. This gives the protein CASSPPPRSGNTIYF.

The rearrangement uses TRBV15 and TRBJ2-7, with 8 nucleotides matching TRBD1. Per the germline V gene, CDR1 is LNHNV and CDR2 is YYDKDF (reference sequence). The CDR3 spans 16 residues. After removal of 1 base from V and 5 bases from J, the junction contained 10 bases not matched to a gene. CDR3 DNA sequence: TGTGCCACCAGCAGAGGACCTGGACAGGGTTTCCACGAGCAGTACTTC. Its protein is CATSRGPGQGFHEQYF.

The J gene is TRBJ2-3, the V gene TRBV7-2; 12 bases are shared with TRBD2. The germline gives CDR1 SGHTA, CDR2 FQGNSA. The CDR3 loop spans 17 amino acids. V was pared by 3 bases and J by 2 bases, with 6 bases of the junction left unmatched. As DNA, the CDR3 is TGTGCCAGCAGCTTCCGACTAGCGGGAGTGGTCACAGATACGCAGTATTTT. It yields the protein CASSFRLAGVVTDTQYF.

The rearrangement links TRBV11-2 to TRBJ2-3; 8 nucleotides agree with TRBD2. The length of the CDR3 is 15 residues. J lost 2 bases, V lost 2 bases, and 3 bases had no gene match. Germline V gene data show CDR1 as SGHAT and CDR2 as FQNNGV. The CDR3 DNA reads as TGTGCCAGCAGCTTAAGAGCGGGGGCCACAGATACGCAGTATTTT. It codes for CASSLRAGATDTQYF.

The CDR3 loop is CASSLPSGSSYNEQFF. The CDR3 region has the DNA TGTGCCAGCAGTTTACCGAGCGGTAGCTCCTACAATGAGCAGTTCTTC. The chain couples TRBV28 to TRBJ2-1; a weak D match, TRBD2 (5 bases). Germline-derived CDR1 and CDR2 are MDHEN and SYDVKM. The CDR3 extends over 16 amino acids. V lost 2 bases, J lost 0 bases, and 11 bases lay in between.

This sequence joins TRBV30 and TRBJ1-5, with D maybe TRBD1 (5 bases). V was shortened by 2 bases and J by 2 bases, with 13 bases between the two germline ends. CDR1 is GTSNPN, CDR2 SVGIG, per germline (reference sequence). The length of the CDR3 is 15 residues. This CDR3 reads CAWSSGGWGNQPQHF. The DNA for the CDR3 is TGTGCCTGGAGTAGCGGGGGTTGGGGCAATCAGCCCCAGCATTTT.

The V call is TRBV2, the J call TRBJ1-2, with D perhaps matching TRBD1 (6 bases). The CDR3 is 13 residues long. Trimming left V 3 bases short and J 4 bases short, with 9 bases between. CDR1 SNHLY and CDR2 FYNNEI come from the germline V gene. CDR3: CASSDMGAYGYTF. The CDR3 coding sequence is TGTGCCAGCAGTGACATGGGGGCCTATGGCTACACCTTC.

The count of this clone is one. The chain joins TRBV27 to TRBJ2-1; 9 nucleotides line up with TRBD1. The J segment lost 1 base and the V segment lost 1 base, leaving 8 bases of the junction unmatched. The CDR3 is 18 amino acids. Germline V gene data show CDR1 as MNHEY and CDR2 as SMNVEV (reference sequence). This CDR3 is CASSLFLQGQGSYNEQFF. CDR3 bases: TGTGCCAGCAGTTTATTCCTCCAGGGACAGGGTTCCTACAATGAGCAGTTCTTC.

The chain uses TRBV2 and TRBJ1-2, with D possibly being TRBD1 (6 bases). With 7 bases removed from V and 6 bases from J, the gap between germline ends came to 12 bases. The length of the CDR3 is 12 residues. Germline CDR1 reads SNHLY; CDR2 reads FYNNEI. The CDR3, as DNA: TGTGCCAGCAAACGGGACACGGATGGCTACACCTTC. It encodes CASKRDTDGYTF. Filled out from reference TRBV2 and TRBJ1-2, the complete variable domain reads EPEVTQTPSHQVTQMGQEVILRCVPISNHLYFYWYRQILGQKVEFLVSFYNNEISEKSEIFDDQFSVERPDGSNFTLKIRSTKLEDSAMYFCASKRDTDGYTFGSGTRLTVV.

This chain uses TRBV24-1 with TRBJ2-2, with TRBD1 identical over 8 bases. The CDR3 extends over 16 amino acids. The germline V gene encodes CDR1 KGHDR and CDR2 SFDVKD. V lost 4 bases, J lost 0 bases, and 3 bases stayed unmatched. The CDR3 here is CATSENRGSNTGELFF. As DNA, the CDR3 is TGTGCCACCAGTGAGAACAGGGGGTCGAACACCGGGGAGCTGTTTTTT.

The CDR3 here is CASSPRGQNNSPLHF. CDR3 sequence (DNA): TGTGCCAGCAGCCCCAGAGGGCAGAATAATTCACCCCTCCACTTT. The chain combines TRBV7-2 with TRBJ1-6; no firm D call. The CDR3 has 15 amino acids. V was clipped by 5 bases and J by 5 bases, with 13 bases between them. Looked up from germline, CDR1 is SGHTA and CDR2 is FQGNSA.